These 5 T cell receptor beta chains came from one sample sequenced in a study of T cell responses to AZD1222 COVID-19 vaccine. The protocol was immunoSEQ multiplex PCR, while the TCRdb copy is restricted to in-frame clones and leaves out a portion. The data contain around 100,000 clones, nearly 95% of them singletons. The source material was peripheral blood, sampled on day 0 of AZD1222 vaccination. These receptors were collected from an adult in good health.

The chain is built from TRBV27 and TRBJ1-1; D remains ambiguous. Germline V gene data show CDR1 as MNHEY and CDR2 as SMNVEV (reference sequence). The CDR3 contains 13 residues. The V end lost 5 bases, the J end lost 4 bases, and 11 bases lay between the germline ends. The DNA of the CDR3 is TGTGCCAGCAGTCCCCGACCACGCACTGAAGCTTTCTTT. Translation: CASSPRPRTEAFF.

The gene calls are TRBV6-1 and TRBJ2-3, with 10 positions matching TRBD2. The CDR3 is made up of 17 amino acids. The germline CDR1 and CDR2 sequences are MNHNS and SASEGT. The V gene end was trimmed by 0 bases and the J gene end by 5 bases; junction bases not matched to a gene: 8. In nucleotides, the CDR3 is TGTGCCAGCAGTGAAGCACTAGCGGGACTGGGTGGAGATACGCAGTATTTT. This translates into CASSEALAGLGGDTQYF.

CDR3 DNA: TGCAGCGTTCGGACTAGCGGATTCTACGAGCAGTACTTC. It specifies CSVRTSGFYEQYF. This chain connects TRBV29-1 to TRBJ2-7; 10 positions agree with TRBD2. The CDR3 extends over 13 amino acids. Unmatched junction bases numbered 4, after V lost 5 bases and J lost 3 bases. The V gene's germline CDR1 is SQVTM and CDR2 ANQGSEA.

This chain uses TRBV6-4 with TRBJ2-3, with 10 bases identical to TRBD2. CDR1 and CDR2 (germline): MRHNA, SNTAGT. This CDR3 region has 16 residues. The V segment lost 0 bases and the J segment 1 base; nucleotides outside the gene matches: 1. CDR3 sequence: CASSDSSGGGTDTQYF. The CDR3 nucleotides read TGTGCCAGCAGTGACTCAAGCGGGGGGGGCACAGATACGCAGTATTTT.

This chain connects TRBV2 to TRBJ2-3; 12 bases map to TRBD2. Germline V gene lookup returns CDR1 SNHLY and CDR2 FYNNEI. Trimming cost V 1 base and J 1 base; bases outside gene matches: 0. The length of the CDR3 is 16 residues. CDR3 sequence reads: CASSEGLAGGTDTQYF. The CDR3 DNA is TGTGCCAGCAGTGAAGGACTAGCGGGGGGCACAGATACGCAGTATTTT.